Listed below are T cell receptor beta chains from one sample, sequenced in a study of vaccination effects on CD4 cells after COVID-19. Assay used: immunoSEQ multiplex PCR; TCRdb lists only in-frame clones, some missing. The table shows about 48,000 clones, with approximately 61% occurring only once. These TCRs' antigens remain unknown. This specimen was CD4+ T cells from PBMCs cultured without peptide, taken before COVID-19 vaccination. Receptors originate from a human donor who received a COVID-19 vaccine. Both conserved end residues are part of each CDR3. D genes are given only for firm matches. A clone size is listed for some rows: how often the clone was seen (once, few, many), or a class if it is expanded.

d_call: -
clone_size: -
v_call: TRBV28
j_call: TRBJ2-1
cdr3_nt: TGTGCCAGCAGTTTCCAGCGGAGCTCCTACAATGAGCAGTTCTTC
cdr3_aa: CASSFQRSSYNEQFF

d_call: -
clone_size: -
v_call: TRBV19
j_call: TRBJ2-6
cdr3_nt: TGTGCCAGTACCTCCCGCCCCCAGGGAACTTCTGGGGCCAACGTCCTGACTTTC
cdr3_aa: CASTSRPQGTSGANVLTF

d_call: TRBD2
clone_size: -
v_call: TRBV15
j_call: TRBJ2-1
cdr3_nt: TGTGCCACCAGCAGGGCGGGAGTTGGTACAGGTGAGCAGTTCTTC
cdr3_aa: CATSRAGVGTGEQFF

d_call: -
clone_size: -
v_call: TRBV15
j_call: TRBJ1-1
cdr3_nt: TGTGCCACCAGCAGAGATACGACTGAAGCTTTCTTT
cdr3_aa: CATSRDTTEAFF

d_call: -
clone_size: -
v_call: TRBV28
j_call: TRBJ1-2
cdr3_nt: TGTGCCAGCAGTTTTGACCTTAACTATGGCTACACCTTC
cdr3_aa: CASSFDLNYGYTF

d_call: TRBD1
clone_size: few
v_call: TRBV4-1
j_call: TRBJ1-1
cdr3_nt: TGCGCCAGCAGCCAAGATGGGGGGACAGGGACCAGGAACACTGAAGCTTTCTTT
cdr3_aa: CASSQDGGTGTRNTEAFF

d_call: -
clone_size: -
v_call: TRBV12-5
j_call: TRBJ1-3
cdr3_nt: TGTGCTAGTGGTAACGCAGGGTTTGGAAACACCATATATTTT
cdr3_aa: CASGNAGFGNTIYF

d_call: -
clone_size: -
v_call: TRBV9
j_call: TRBJ1-4
cdr3_nt: TGTGCCAGCAGCGTAGGGGTGGGAAAACTGTTTTTT
cdr3_aa: CASSVGVGKLFF

d_call: -
clone_size: -
v_call: TRBV5-5
j_call: TRBJ1-3
cdr3_nt: TGTGCCAGCAGCTGGGAACAGGGAAGAGCTGGAAACACCATATATTTT
cdr3_aa: CASSWEQGRAGNTIYF

d_call: TRBD2
clone_size: -
v_call: TRBV6-4
j_call: TRBJ2-1
cdr3_nt: TGTGCCAGCAGTGACTCGGGGGCGGGAGGGACCAATGAGCAGTTCTTC
cdr3_aa: CASSDSGAGGTNEQFF

d_call: -
clone_size: -
v_call: TRBV3-1/TRBV3-2
j_call: TRBJ1-3
cdr3_nt: TGTGCCAGCAGCCCTGGACTGGGGGAGGGAAACACCATATATTTT
cdr3_aa: CASSPGLGEGNTIYF

d_call: -
clone_size: -
v_call: TRBV10-3
j_call: TRBJ1-4
cdr3_nt: TGTGCCATCAGTGAGTCTTCTGGAACTAATGAAAAACTGTTTTTT
cdr3_aa: CAISESSGTNEKLFF

d_call: -
clone_size: -
v_call: TRBV11-2
j_call: TRBJ2-3
cdr3_nt: TGTGCCAGCAGCTTAGGAGCGACAGATACGCAGTATTTT
cdr3_aa: CASSLGATDTQYF

d_call: -
clone_size: -
v_call: TRBV5-1
j_call: TRBJ2-5
cdr3_nt: TGCGCCAGCAGCTTGGAAGGGTTGGGAGAGACCCAGTACTTC
cdr3_aa: CASSLEGLGETQYF

d_call: TRBD1
clone_size: -
v_call: TRBV5-1
j_call: TRBJ2-3
cdr3_nt: TGCGCCAGCAGCTGGGGGACAGGGACTAGCACAGATACGCAGTATTTT
cdr3_aa: CASSWGTGTSTDTQYF

d_call: -
clone_size: few
v_call: TRBV9
j_call: TRBJ1-3
cdr3_nt: TGTGCCAGCTCAGCGGGGGATCGGGGAAACACCATATATTTT
cdr3_aa: CASSAGDRGNTIYF

d_call: TRBD1
clone_size: once
v_call: TRBV6-5
j_call: TRBJ1-6
cdr3_nt: TGTGCCAGCATCCCAGGGACAGGGGGCTCACCCCTCCACTTT
cdr3_aa: CASIPGTGGSPLHF

d_call: TRBD2
clone_size: -
v_call: TRBV4-2
j_call: TRBJ2-2
cdr3_nt: TGTGCCAGCAGCCAAGCGGTGGGGGGGGACACCGGGGAGCTGTTTTTT
cdr3_aa: CASSQAVGGDTGELFF

d_call: -
clone_size: -
v_call: TRBV2
j_call: TRBJ1-3
cdr3_nt: TGTGCCAGCAGGGGCGTGCGGGGGGGTTCTGCCATATATTTT
cdr3_aa: CASRGVRGGSAIYF

d_call: TRBD1
clone_size: -
v_call: TRBV7-3
j_call: TRBJ2-7
cdr3_nt: TGTGCCAGCAGCCCCCCCCGGGACAGCCCGAGGGGCGAGCAGTACTTC
cdr3_aa: CASSPPRDSPRGEQYF

d_call: TRBD1
clone_size: few
v_call: TRBV2
j_call: TRBJ1-2
cdr3_nt: TGTGCCAGCAGTCCGACAGGGTTTAACTATGGCTACACCTTC
cdr3_aa: CASSPTGFNYGYTF

d_call: -
clone_size: few
v_call: TRBV5-6
j_call: TRBJ1-2
cdr3_nt: TGTGCCAGCAGCTTGGAAGGGGGCTATGGCTACACCTTC
cdr3_aa: CASSLEGGYGYTF

d_call: -
clone_size: -
v_call: TRBV4-1
j_call: TRBJ1-2
cdr3_nt: TGCGCCAGCAGCCCCCGCGGAAAGGACCTCTATGGCTACACCTTC
cdr3_aa: CASSPRGKDLYGYTF

d_call: -
clone_size: few
v_call: TRBV13
j_call: TRBJ1-1
cdr3_nt: TGTGCCAGCAGCTCCCTCTCGGGGGAGAACACTGAAGCTTTCTTT
cdr3_aa: CASSSLSGENTEAFF

d_call: TRBD1
clone_size: -
v_call: TRBV5-1
j_call: TRBJ1-4
cdr3_nt: TGCGCCAGCAGCTGGGGACAGAGAGCAACTAATGAAAAACTGTTTTTT
cdr3_aa: CASSWGQRATNEKLFF

d_call: -
clone_size: -
v_call: TRBV7-9
j_call: TRBJ1-4
cdr3_nt: TGTGCCAGCAGCCCTTTGGCAACTAATGAAAAACTGTTTTTT
cdr3_aa: CASSPLATNEKLFF

d_call: -
clone_size: few
v_call: TRBV5-4
j_call: TRBJ1-6
cdr3_nt: TGTGCCAGCAGCTTCAGGACTTTCAGGTCACCCCTCCACTTT
cdr3_aa: CASSFRTFRSPLHF

d_call: TRBD2
clone_size: once
v_call: TRBV5-5
j_call: TRBJ2-1
cdr3_nt: TGTGCCAGCAGCTTATCCCCCGCGGGGGGAGTAGAGTTCTTC
cdr3_aa: CASSLSPAGGVEFF

d_call: -
clone_size: -
v_call: TRBV7-2
j_call: TRBJ2-1
cdr3_nt: TGTGCCAGCAGCTTAGAACGCAATGAGCAGTTCTTC
cdr3_aa: CASSLERNEQFF

d_call: -
clone_size: few
v_call: TRBV7-2
j_call: TRBJ2-1
cdr3_nt: TGTGCCAGCAGGGGCTTCCTCGTCAATGAGCAGTTCTTC
cdr3_aa: CASRGFLVNEQFF

d_call: TRBD1
clone_size: few
v_call: TRBV5-6
j_call: TRBJ2-7
cdr3_nt: TGTGCCAGCAGCCGACAGGGAGCCGGCTACGAGCAGTACTTC
cdr3_aa: CASSRQGAGYEQYF

d_call: TRBD2
clone_size: few
v_call: TRBV7-9
j_call: TRBJ2-1
cdr3_nt: TGTGCCAGCAGCTGGGGGATAGCGGGGGGGTACAATGAGCAGTTCTTC
cdr3_aa: CASSWGIAGGYNEQFF

d_call: -
clone_size: few
v_call: TRBV2
j_call: TRBJ1-6
cdr3_nt: TGTGCCAGCAACTCCGACGGGGGGGATTCACCCCTCCACTTT
cdr3_aa: CASNSDGGDSPLHF

d_call: -
clone_size: -
v_call: TRBV6-1
j_call: TRBJ2-2
cdr3_nt: TGTGCCAGCAGTGAATGGGGGGACACCGGGGAGCTGTTTTTT
cdr3_aa: CASSEWGDTGELFF

d_call: TRBD1
clone_size: once
v_call: TRBV3-1/TRBV3-2
j_call: TRBJ1-4
cdr3_nt: TGTGCCAGCAGTACAGGGGGCGTAGCTAATGAAAAACTGTTTTTT
cdr3_aa: CASSTGGVANEKLFF

d_call: -
clone_size: once
v_call: TRBV4-1
j_call: TRBJ2-7
cdr3_nt: TGCGCCAGCAGCCAAGGGCAGGGGGGGACCTACGAGCAGTACTTC
cdr3_aa: CASSQGQGGTYEQYF

d_call: TRBD1
clone_size: -
v_call: TRBV5-4
j_call: TRBJ2-5
cdr3_nt: TGTGCAGGGGGCAGCGAAGAGACCCAGTACTTC
cdr3_aa: CAGGSEETQYF

d_call: TRBD2
clone_size: -
v_call: TRBV18
j_call: TRBJ2-1
cdr3_nt: TGTGCCAGCTCACCCCGACTAGCGGGGGCCTTATCCTACAATGAGCAGTTCTTC
cdr3_aa: CASSPRLAGALSYNEQFF

d_call: -
clone_size: -
v_call: TRBV24-1
j_call: TRBJ2-5
cdr3_nt: TGTGCCACCAGTGAGGCAGGGCCGGGAGAGACCCAGTACTTC
cdr3_aa: CATSEAGPGETQYF

d_call: -
clone_size: -
v_call: TRBV12-5
j_call: TRBJ2-5
cdr3_nt: TGTGCTAGTGCCTCTTTCATCCGGGGGCGAGAGACCCAGTACTTC
cdr3_aa: CASASFIRGRETQYF

d_call: -
clone_size: -
v_call: TRBV19
j_call: TRBJ1-1
cdr3_nt: TGTGCCAGTAGTATTACTGGGACGTTCATGAACACTGAAGCTTTCTTT
cdr3_aa: CASSITGTFMNTEAFF

d_call: -
clone_size: -
v_call: TRBV29-1
j_call: TRBJ2-7
cdr3_nt: TGCAGCGTTGCGAAGGAATACGACTCCTACGAGCAGTACTTC
cdr3_aa: CSVAKEYDSYEQYF

d_call: -
clone_size: few
v_call: TRBV19
j_call: TRBJ1-2
cdr3_nt: TGTGCCAGTAGGGGGGACAAGGTCTATGGCTACACCTTC
cdr3_aa: CASRGDKVYGYTF

d_call: -
clone_size: -
v_call: TRBV7-8
j_call: TRBJ1-6
cdr3_nt: TGTGCCAGCAGCTTAGCAGGCCGCGTTTGGGATAATTCACCCCTCCACTTT
cdr3_aa: CASSLAGRVWDNSPLHF

d_call: -
clone_size: -
v_call: TRBV11-2
j_call: TRBJ2-7
cdr3_nt: TGTGCCAGCAGCTTTAGTCCTAGCTCCTACGAGCAGTACTTC
cdr3_aa: CASSFSPSSYEQYF

d_call: TRBD2
clone_size: -
v_call: TRBV9
j_call: TRBJ2-3
cdr3_nt: TGTGCCAGCAGCGCACCGCGGGGGGGTAGCACAGATACGCAGTATTTT
cdr3_aa: CASSAPRGGSTDTQYF

d_call: -
clone_size: -
v_call: TRBV5-1
j_call: TRBJ2-2
cdr3_nt: TGCGCCAGCAGCCCTAGACAGACGACCGGGGAGCTGTTTTTT
cdr3_aa: CASSPRQTTGELFF

d_call: -
clone_size: -
v_call: TRBV6-6
j_call: TRBJ1-1
cdr3_nt: TGTGCCAGCAGTTACCCGAACACTGAAGCTTTCTTT
cdr3_aa: CASSYPNTEAFF

d_call: TRBD1
clone_size: -
v_call: TRBV9
j_call: TRBJ1-4
cdr3_nt: TGTGCCAGCAGCGCGAGGGGGCAGGGCGAAAAACTGTTTTTT
cdr3_aa: CASSARGQGEKLFF

d_call: TRBD2
clone_size: medium-sized
v_call: TRBV9
j_call: TRBJ2-2
cdr3_nt: TGTGCCAGCAGCGTAGTAGCGGGGGCCACGGGCGGGGAGCTGTTTTTT
cdr3_aa: CASSVVAGATGGELFF

d_call: -
clone_size: -
v_call: TRBV3-1/TRBV3-2
j_call: TRBJ1-1
cdr3_nt: TGTGCCAGCAGACAAGAGATGAACACTGAAGCTTTCTTT
cdr3_aa: CASRQEMNTEAFF

d_call: -
clone_size: many
v_call: TRBV4-3
j_call: TRBJ2-7
cdr3_nt: TGCGCCAGCAGCCAAGATAGCTGGGGGAGGTACGAGCAGTACTTC
cdr3_aa: CASSQDSWGRYEQYF

d_call: -
clone_size: few
v_call: TRBV5-5
j_call: TRBJ2-1
cdr3_nt: TGTGCCAGCAGCCCGCACGTACAAAATGAGCAGTTCTTC
cdr3_aa: CASSPHVQNEQFF

d_call: -
clone_size: -
v_call: TRBV7-2
j_call: TRBJ1-5
cdr3_nt: TGTGCCAGCAGCCCCGGCGGGGCTAGCAATCAGCCCCAACATTTT
cdr3_aa: CASSPGGASNQPQHF

d_call: -
clone_size: -
v_call: TRBV7-8
j_call: TRBJ1-2
cdr3_nt: TGTGCCAGCAGCTCCAGGGACGGCTATGGCTACACCTTC
cdr3_aa: CASSSRDGYGYTF